This T cell receptor (beta chain) comes out of a study of blood T cell repertoires in COVID-19 (TCRdb year 2020). About the study as a whole: The collaborator samples originated in the United States, Italy and Spain and spanned the acute and convalescent phases of COVID-19. A freely available public database, intended as a resource for researchers studying the immune response to SARS-CoV-2, is where the repertoires were released. The prospective study material was composed of cDNA or gDNA derived from T cells, B-cell-depleted T cells, or PBMCs. Where HLA class I and class II types were available, the types were taken from metadata supplied by the sample provider, not from assay-based typing. Nearly every sample came with metadata listing a de-identified subject ID, COVID-19 status, age in years and sex. Subjects who had been exposed to COVID-19, were actively infected with it, or had recovered from it provided the deeply sampled blood TCRbeta repertoires that made up the dataset. Samples came from the ongoing ImmuneRACE study (first 160 participants) plus 1,254 subjects from 6 global collaborators.

TCRbeta CDR3 regions were amplified from genomic DNA by means of the immunoSEQ Assay, a bias-controlled multiplex PCR. In the paper's pipeline: The number of nucleated cells in each sample was estimated from the amplification of reference gene primers within the assay. To quantify the absolute abundance of each unique TCRbeta CDR3 rearrangement, sequence reads were collapsed and filtered. Productive Simpson clonality was computed per sample as the square root of Simpson's diversity index over productive rearrangements. TCRdb carries this immuneACCESS record with in-frame sequences only. Its versions omit some clonotypes, under half of them owing to an unresolved V gene in the studies checked, with the rest unexplained. That table gives V, J and clone size, and the DNA gave D and trimming. This sample has around 310,000 clones in its table, and around 87% of those were observed once. In total, the top ten clones hold 0.95% to 1.3% of the sample.

One collaborating source in Seattle enrolled patients during active infection and followed them longitudinally through the course of disease. Each collaborating institution followed its own protocols to collect whole blood in K2EDTA tubes. Collaborator samples were shipped for TCRbeta analysis as frozen whole blood, isolated PBMCs, or DNA extracted from either sample type. Broad study findings and their caveats: Clinical and demographic metadata were provided uncurated, with the amount varying by source and participant.

On this clone itself: Its antigen is not yet known. Within one base of it there is no much larger clone, and no base qualities were kept.

The source material was peripheral blood. The sequence was collected from a woman in her thirties or forties with COVID-19, enrolled during active disease.

The CDR3 in this case is CASETGTGPNGEQFF. The sequenced DNA is TGTGCCAGTGAAACCGGGACAGGGCCCAATGGTGAGCAGTTCTTC. The V and J segments used are TRBV19 and TRBJ2-1; 9 junctional bases match TRBD1. The CDR1 and CDR2 encoded by the germline V gene (reference sequence) are LNHDA and SQIVND. Spanning cysteine to phenylalanine, the CDR3 consists of 15 amino acids. The read is trimmed to its CDR3 DNA, 45 bases read in frame from base 1. Ends trimmed: V by 8 bases, J by 9 bases; bases unmatched to a gene: 14.